Detailed here is one TCR beta chain. Its matching antigen is unknown. Profiling relied on immunoSEQ multiplex PCR, and the TCRdb table lists in-frame clones only, not all of them. The sample gives some 60,000 clones, 76% of which show up once; 2.5% to 3% is in the top ten. These data come from a study of radiotherapy plus CTLA-4 blockade in lung cancer. Findings and caveats of the study: Interferon-beta and early blood T cell clone dynamics reportedly predicted response best.

Participants had chemo-refractory metastatic non-small-cell lung cancer and were treated with focal radiation plus ipilimumab CTLA-4 blockade. V was pared by 7 bases and J by 3 bases, with 4 bases of the junction left unmatched. The CDR3 contains 13 residues. CDR1 SEHNR and CDR2 FQNEAQ come from the germline V gene (reference sequence). Specimen: peripheral blood, collected from a patient treated with radiotherapy plus ipilimumab. V and J are TRBV7-9 and TRBJ1-2, with 8 bases fitting TRBD1. This receptor was taken from a human donor with non-small cell lung cancer who had a complete response to radiotherapy plus ipilimumab. The chain's CDR3 is CASIPTGDYGYTF. Written as DNA, the CDR3 is TGTGCCAGCATCCCGACAGGGGACTATGGCTACACCTTC.